The clone carrying this T cell receptor beta chain was counted only a few times. Its antigen is unidentified. Trimming took off 4 bases at V and 8 bases at J, with 15 bases between the two ends. The CDR3 is 14 residues long. Germline lookup yields CDR1 LGHDT and CDR2 YNNKEL (reference sequence). The record originates from a study of breast tumors, draining lymph nodes, adjacent tissues. Breast cancer patients provided tissue from their axillary draining lymph nodes. TCRdb independently ran MiXCR on the multiplex PCR reads; one entry per CDR3 protein. The repertoire holds roughly 120,000 distinct CDR3 sequences, with 15% to 20% as singletons. Study-level points and caveats: Data fit most tumor T cells coming from lymph node, expanding in tumor. Tumor repertoires ranked between lymph nodes and nontumor tissue in diversity, with V and J gene preferences. Tumor and nontumor repertoires were significantly more similar in luminal-like than in basal-like breast cancer. Tumor T cell lymph node origin was a supported hypothesis, not proven.

The J gene is TRBJ2-4, the V gene TRBV3-1; D remains ambiguous. The sequenced material came from axillary lymph node tissue. This TCR was sampled from a female donor with breast cancer. Some clones in this sample may be carry-over from other donors' samples. CDR3 amino acids: CASSPSLVDDIQYF. The CDR3 nucleotides read TGTGCCAGCAGCCCGTCGCTTGTCGACGACATTCAGTACTTC.